The present T cell receptor (beta chain) was sequenced within a study of naive and memory T cell subsets. The CDR3 has 12 amino acids. The germline V gene has CDR1 DFQATT and CDR2 SNEGSKA (reference sequence). The V end was cut by 5 bases, the J end by 2 bases, with 9 bases between. Whole blood, 2.5 ml, came from adult healthy volunteers. TCR cDNA received a 3' ligated oligonucleotide that carried a UMI. Reverse transcription of blood and skin TCR RNA was primed at alpha and beta constant regions. TCRdb reprocessed the 5' RACE reads via MiXCR and lists one record per CDR3 protein. Among over 20,000 distinct CDR3 sequences listed, around 21% were seen once. This clonotype was counted at least ten times.

This receptor was obtained from a female donor in good health. The chain is built from TRBV20-1 and TRBJ2-5; TRBD2 is a possible D gene (5 bases). DNA for the CDR3: TGCAGTGCTCCGGACTTACAAGAGACCCAGTACTTC. It yields the protein CSAPDLQETQYF.